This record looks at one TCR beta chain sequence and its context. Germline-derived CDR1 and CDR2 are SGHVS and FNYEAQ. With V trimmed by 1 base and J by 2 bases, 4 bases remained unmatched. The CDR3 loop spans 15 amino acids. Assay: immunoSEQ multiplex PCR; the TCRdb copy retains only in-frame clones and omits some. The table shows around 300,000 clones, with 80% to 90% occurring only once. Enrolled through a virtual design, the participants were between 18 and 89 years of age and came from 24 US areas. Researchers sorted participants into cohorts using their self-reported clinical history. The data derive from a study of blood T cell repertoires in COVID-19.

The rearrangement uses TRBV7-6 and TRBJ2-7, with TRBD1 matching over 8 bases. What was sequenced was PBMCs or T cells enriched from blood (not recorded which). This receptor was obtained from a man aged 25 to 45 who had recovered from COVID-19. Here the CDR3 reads CASSLEAGGPYEQYF. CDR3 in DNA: TGTGCCAGCAGCTTAGAGGCAGGGGGCCCCTACGAGCAGTACTTC.